One and the same sample provided the 28 T cell receptor beta chains below, sequenced in a study of STAT3 mutations in large granular lymphocyte leukemia. General study points: At least one immunodominant TCR beta clonotype appeared in every T-cell large granular lymphocyte leukemia patient.

Clones were read by immunoSEQ multiplex PCR, and TCRdb kept only the in-frame ones, dropping some. Found here are approximately 30,000 clones, 70% to 80% of them singletons; the top ten hold approximately 30%. Their recognized antigens are unknown. The sample comprised peripheral blood mononuclear cells. Receptor source: a woman aged 50 to 60 with T-cell large granular lymphocyte leukemia. Some clones in this sample may be carry-over from other donors' samples.

This rearrangement joins TRBV18 to TRBJ1-5; perhaps TRBD1 as D (5 bases). Between the trimmed V and J ends, which lost 1 base and 9 bases, there was a span of 25 bases. The germline V gene encodes CDR1 KGHSH and CDR2 LQKENI. The CDR3 length is 18 residues. As DNA, the CDR3 is TGTGCCAGCTCACCACAGAGCGCTGGGAATTTTGGGGGTAGGCCCCAGCATTTT. It translates to CASSPQSAGNFGGRPQHF.

In this sample, this clone turned up a few times. The V and J genes are TRBV7-2 and TRBJ1-3; D unclear. This CDR3 has 15 residues. Trimming shortened V by 4 bases and J by 0 bases, and 10 bases separated the two germline ends. Germline V gene data show CDR1 as SGHTA and CDR2 as FQGNSA. Here the CDR3 reads CASSSSPTSGNTIYF. The DNA for the CDR3 is TGTGCCAGCAGCTCATCCCCAACCTCTGGAAACACCATATATTTT.

This chain connects TRBV18 to TRBJ2-1, with D tentatively TRBD1 (6 bases). CDR1 and CDR2 (germline): KGHSH, LQKENI. Trimming took off 3 bases at V and 5 bases at J, with 11 bases between the two ends. This CDR3 has 14 amino acids. CDR3 DNA sequence: TGTGCCAGCTCACCTGGACAGAAGAACAATGAGCAGTTCTTC. It specifies CASSPGQKNNEQFF.

J is TRBJ2-1 and V is TRBV18; maybe TRBD2 (5 bases). The CDR3 totals 15 residues. CDR1 is KGHSH, CDR2 LQKENI, per germline. The V end lost 3 bases, the J end lost 4 bases, and 13 bases lay between the germline ends. CDR3 nucleotides: TGTGCCAGCTCACCTTTCGGGATCCTTTACAATGAGCAGTTCTTC. Amino acids: CASSPFGILYNEQFF.

The rearrangement joins TRBV15 to TRBJ2-7; D gene unclear. CDR1 is LNHNV and CDR2 is YYDKDF in the germline V gene (reference sequence). The V end lost 5 bases, the J end lost 2 bases, and 13 bases lay between the germline ends. The CDR3 runs 14 residues. Here the CDR3 reads CATSSLDQPYEQYF. The CDR3 DNA sequence: TGTGCCACCAGCTCCCTAGATCAGCCCTACGAGCAGTACTTC.

J is TRBJ2-7 and V is TRBV6-5; TRBD2 is a possible D gene (6 bases). From germline, CDR1 is MNHEY and CDR2 SVGAGI. The CDR3 contains 14 residues. Trimming left V 0 bases short and J 1 base short, with 7 bases between. The CDR3 loop is CASSYSGGSYEQYF. CDR3 bases: TGTGCCAGCAGTTACTCCGGGGGTTCCTACGAGCAGTACTTC.

The chain carries TRBV15 and TRBJ1-2, with 7 nucleotides matching TRBD1. The CDR3 sequence is 16 residues long. Germline V gene lookup returns CDR1 LNHNV and CDR2 YYDKDF (reference sequence). V was clipped by 3 bases and J by 7 bases; unmatched bases: 14. CDR3 DNA sequence: TGTGCCACCAGCAGGCCGGCATGGAGGACAGGCCTTGGCTACACCTTC. This gives the protein CATSRPAWRTGLGYTF.

This clone has more than one count but fewer than ten. The V and J genes are TRBV7-2 and TRBJ1-2; 10 bases match TRBD1. Germline-derived CDR1 and CDR2 are SGHTA and FQGNSA. The CDR3 has 15 residues. Trimming removed 3 bases from V and 7 bases from J; junction bases left unmatched: 8. This CDR3 is CASSLQGQGIGGYTF. CDR3 DNA sequence: TGTGCCAGCAGCTTGCAGGGACAGGGGATCGGTGGCTACACCTTC.

This sequence joins TRBV4-3 and TRBJ1-2, with 10 bases matching TRBD1. Germline V gene lookup returns CDR1 LGHNA and CDR2 YSLEER. The V and J ends lost 3 bases and 8 bases, in that order; junction bases with no gene match: 9. The CDR3 has 15 residues. This CDR3 reads CASSQPGQGMSGYTF. CDR3 nucleotide sequence: TGCGCCAGCAGCCAGCCGGGACAGGGGATGAGCGGCTACACCTTC.

The CDR3 nucleotides read TGCGCCAGCAGCTTGGGAGTCTGGGGCTCCGAGCAGTACTTC. Translated: CASSLGVWGSEQYF. This chain links TRBV5-1 with TRBJ2-7, with D maybe TRBD1 (5 bases). The germline V gene encodes CDR1 SGHRS and CDR2 YFSETQ. Trimming stripped 0 bases from V and 6 bases from J, with 13 bases between. The CDR3 extends over 14 amino acids.

The chain recombines TRBV11-2 with TRBJ2-5; D is perhaps TRBD1 or TRBD2 (5 bases each). The germline V gene has CDR1 SGHAT and CDR2 FQNNGV. The CDR3 loop spans 15 amino acids. V gave up 2 bases and J gave up 2 bases, with 12 bases separating them. In DNA, the CDR3 is TGTGCCAGCAGCTTATTGAGGGGCTGGCAAGAGACCCAGTACTTC. Residues: CASSLLRGWQETQYF.

V gene TRBV12-5 combines with J gene TRBJ1-1, with D maybe TRBD1 (6 bases). V lost 2 bases to trimming and J lost 4 bases, with 11 bases between them. This CDR3 is built from 14 residues. Germline values: CDR1 LGHNT, CDR2 FRNRAP. The CDR3 spells CASGLLSRGTEAFF. The CDR3 DNA reads as TGTGCTAGTGGTTTGTTAAGCAGGGGCACTGAAGCTTTCTTT.

The table lists this clone with a count of one. The chain carries TRBV7-2 and TRBJ1-2; D perhaps matches TRBD1 (6 bases). The CDR3 has 16 amino acids. The V gene lost 7 bases and the J gene lost 7 bases, with 25 bases spanning the gap. Germline lookup yields CDR1 SGHTA and CDR2 FQGNSA. The CDR3 loop reads CASTPSRAGAAIGYTF. Written as DNA, the CDR3 is TGTGCCAGCACCCCCAGCCGGGCAGGGGCCGCTATTGGCTACACCTTC.

The chain links TRBV29-1 to TRBJ1-1; 9 bases agree with TRBD1. Trimming at V came to 7 bases and at J to 4 bases, leaving 7 bases not matched to a gene. Germline V gene data show CDR1 as SQVTM and CDR2 as ANQGSEA. The CDR3 sequence is 13 residues long. The CDR3: CSALVQGATEAFF. The CDR3 DNA reads TGCAGCGCACTAGTACAGGGGGCCACTGAAGCTTTCTTT. Using reference TRBV29-1 and TRBJ1-1 for the parts outside the CDR3, the full variable domain is SAVISQKPSRDICQRGTSLTIQCQVDSQVTMMFWYRQQPGQSLTLIATANQGSEATYESGFVIDKFPISRPNLTFSTLTVSNMSPEDSSIYLCSALVQGATEAFFGQGTRLTVV.

The rearrangement links TRBV6-5 to TRBJ2-3; D is possibly TRBD2 (6 bases). The germline CDR1 and CDR2 sequences are MNHEY and SVGAGI. Trimming removed 2 bases at V and 6 bases at J, with 18 bases between. The CDR3 length is 16 residues. CDR3 nucleotides: TGTGCCAGCAGTTACGCGACGTTTGGAGGGAAGGATACGCAGTATTTT. It codes for CASSYATFGGKDTQYF.

This clone turned up a few times. This rearrangement joins TRBV15 to TRBJ2-3, with 9 bases aligning to TRBD2. This CDR3 has 15 amino acids. V shed 0 bases, J shed 5 bases, and the junction held 3 bases outside the gene matches. Per the germline V gene, CDR1 is LNHNV and CDR2 is YYDKDF (reference sequence). CDR3 protein: CATSRDSGRKDTQYF. CDR3 DNA: TGTGCCACCAGCAGAGATAGCGGGAGAAAAGATACGCAGTATTTT.

The J gene is TRBJ2-1, the V gene TRBV7-2; 7 nucleotides line up with TRBD1. Germline lookup yields CDR1 SGHTA and CDR2 FQGNSA. The length of the CDR3 is 13 residues. Trimming cost V 5 bases and J 12 bases; bases outside gene matches: 10. DNA of the CDR3: TGTGCCAGCAGCCCCCGGCCGGGACAGAGGCAGTTCTTC. Protein: CASSPRPGQRQFF.

The chain couples TRBV15 to TRBJ2-7; possible D gene TRBD1, 6 bases. There are 15 residues in the CDR3. Germline CDR1 LNHNV, CDR2 YYDKDF (reference sequence). V gave up 0 bases and J gave up 5 bases, with 14 bases separating them. The CDR3 sequence is CATSREQGQQDEQYF. In DNA form, the CDR3 reads TGTGCCACCAGCAGAGAACAGGGCCAACAGGACGAGCAGTACTTC.

The V call is TRBV18, the J call TRBJ2-7; D is perhaps TRBD1 or TRBD2 (5 bases each). Germline V gene lookup returns CDR1 KGHSH and CDR2 LQKENI. The CDR3 is 15 amino acids. V was trimmed by 4 bases and J by 0 bases, leaving 13 bases between them. Here the CDR3 reads CASSRGPSSSYEQYF. The CDR3 DNA is TGTGCCAGCTCACGGGGACCGTCGAGCTCCTACGAGCAGTACTTC. The whole variable domain, filled in from reference TRBV18 and TRBJ2-7, reads NAGVMQNPRHLVRRRGQEARLRCSPMKGHSHVYWYRQLPEEGLKFMVYLQKENIIDESGMPKERFSAEFPKEGPSILRIQQVVRGDSAAYFCASSRGPSSSYEQYFGPGTRLTVT.

V usage is TRBV7-9 and J usage is TRBJ2-7; D remains unclear. The CDR3 extends over 13 amino acids. Germline values: CDR1 SEHNR, CDR2 FQNEAQ (reference sequence). Trimming took off 5 bases at V and 3 bases at J, with 11 bases between the two ends. This CDR3 is CASSTTHGYEQYF. The CDR3 DNA reads TGTGCCAGCAGCACAACTCATGGCTACGAGCAGTACTTC. Supplemented by reference TRBV7-9 and TRBJ2-7, the full variable domain reads DTGVSQNPRHKITKRGQNVTFRCDPISEHNRLYWYRQTLGQGPEFLTYFQNEAQLEKSRLLSDRFSAERPKGSFSTLEIQRTEQGDSAMYLCASSTTHGYEQYFGPGTRLTVT.

This clone was counted a few times. The CDR3 loop reads CASSFTGTGGSYEQYF. In DNA form, the CDR3 reads TGTGCCAGCAGCTTTACCGGGACAGGGGGCTCCTACGAGCAGTACTTC. The rearrangement uses TRBV7-2 and TRBJ2-7; 11 bases fit TRBD1. The CDR3 has 16 residues. Losses at the gene ends were 3 bases for V and 0 bases for J; bases not matched to a gene: 4. Germline loops: CDR1 SGHTA, CDR2 FQGNSA.

This chain links TRBV11-2 with TRBJ2-1; 10 positions match TRBD2. The CDR3 runs 15 residues. Unmatched junction bases numbered 1, after V lost 1 base and J lost 4 bases. Germline CDR1 and CDR2: SGHAT and FQNNGV. The CDR3 protein is CASSLVLAGYNEQFF. CDR3 bases: TGTGCCAGCAGCTTAGTACTAGCGGGATACAATGAGCAGTTCTTC.

The chain uses TRBV14 and TRBJ1-3; D unresolved. CDR1 and CDR2 (germline): SGHDN, FVKESK. This CDR3 is built from 12 residues. V was trimmed by 3 bases and J by 1 base, leaving 1 base between them. DNA of the CDR3: TGTGCCAGCAGCCATTCTGGAAACACCATATATTTT. It encodes CASSHSGNTIYF.

The V call is TRBV5-1, the J call TRBJ2-2; D remains ambiguous. The CDR3 totals 15 residues. Trimming took 0 bases from V and 5 from J, leaving 11 bases between them. Per germline, CDR1 SGHRS and CDR2 YFSETQ. Here the CDR3 DNA reads TGCGCCAGCAGCTTGGTTCAGGTTCGAACCGGGGAGCTGTTTTTT. Translating it yields CASSLVQVRTGELFF.

This clone has just a few counts. V is TRBV18 and J is TRBJ1-5, with a weak D call TRBD1 (5 bases). Germline-derived CDR1 and CDR2 are KGHSH and LQKENI. V lost 2 bases, J lost 9 bases, and 17 bases lay in between. This CDR3 region has 15 residues. CDR3 sequence: CASSPSQQPGGPQHF. CDR3 sequence (DNA): TGTGCCAGCTCACCATCTCAACAGCCCGGGGGGCCCCAGCATTTT.

This chain joins TRBV2 and TRBJ1-1; TRBD1 is a possible D gene (6 bases). The CDR3 covers 13 residues. Germline CDR1 reads SNHLY; CDR2 reads FYNNEI. Trimming left V 7 bases short and J 0 bases short, with 9 bases between. CDR3 sequence (DNA): TGTGCCAGCACGGGACACATGAACACTGAAGCTTTCTTT. It encodes CASTGHMNTEAFF.

This chain joins TRBV7-9 and TRBJ2-7; 9 nucleotides line up with TRBD1. Germline CDR1 and CDR2: SEHNR and FQNEAQ (reference sequence). This CDR3 contains 15 residues. Germline trimming cut 5 bases from V and 7 bases from J; bases unmatched to any gene: 12. The CDR3 coding sequence is TGTGCCAGCAGCCTCATGACAGGGGGGTCAGGAGAGCAGTACTTC. The encoded protein is CASSLMTGGSGEQYF.

The rearrangement links TRBV27 to TRBJ2-7, with a weak D call TRBD2 (6 bases). CDR3 length equals 15 residues. In germline, CDR1 is MNHEY, CDR2 SMNVEV (reference sequence). The V and J ends lost 6 bases and 0 bases respectively, with 15 bases between them. The CDR3 sequence is CASRPNGGTSYEQYF. CDR3 nucleotides: TGTGCCAGCAGGCCAAATGGGGGGACCTCCTACGAGCAGTACTTC.